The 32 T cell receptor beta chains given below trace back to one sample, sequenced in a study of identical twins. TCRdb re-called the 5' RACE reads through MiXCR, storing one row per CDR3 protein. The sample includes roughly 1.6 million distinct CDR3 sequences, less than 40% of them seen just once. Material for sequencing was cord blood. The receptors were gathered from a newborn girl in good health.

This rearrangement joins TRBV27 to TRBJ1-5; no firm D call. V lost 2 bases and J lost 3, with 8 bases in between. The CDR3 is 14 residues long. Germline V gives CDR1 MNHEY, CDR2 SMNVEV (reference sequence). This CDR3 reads CASSLVQFNQPQHF. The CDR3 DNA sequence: TGTGCCAGCAGTTTAGTTCAGTTCAATCAGCCCCAGCATTTT.

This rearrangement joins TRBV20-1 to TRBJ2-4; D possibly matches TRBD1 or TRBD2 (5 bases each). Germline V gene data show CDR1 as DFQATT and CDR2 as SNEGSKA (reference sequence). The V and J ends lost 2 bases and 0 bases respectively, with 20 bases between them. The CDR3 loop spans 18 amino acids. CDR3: CSARNRGRPTLAKNIQYF. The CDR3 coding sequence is TGCAGTGCTAGAAATCGGGGCAGGCCGACTCTAGCCAAAAACATTCAGTACTTC.

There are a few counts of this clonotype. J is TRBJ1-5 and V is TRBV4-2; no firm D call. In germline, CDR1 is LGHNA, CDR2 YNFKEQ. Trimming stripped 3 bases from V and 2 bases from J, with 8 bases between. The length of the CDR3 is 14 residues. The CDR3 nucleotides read TGTGCCAGCAGCCAGGAGGTTGGCAATCAGCCCCAGCATTTT. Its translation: CASSQEVGNQPQHF.

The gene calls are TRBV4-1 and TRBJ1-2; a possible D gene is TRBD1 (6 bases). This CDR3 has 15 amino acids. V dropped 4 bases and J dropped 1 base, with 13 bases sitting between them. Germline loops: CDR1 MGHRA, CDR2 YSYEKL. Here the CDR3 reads CASSLTGSGNYGYTF. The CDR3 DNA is TGCGCCAGCAGCCTCACAGGGAGCGGTAACTATGGCTACACCTTC.

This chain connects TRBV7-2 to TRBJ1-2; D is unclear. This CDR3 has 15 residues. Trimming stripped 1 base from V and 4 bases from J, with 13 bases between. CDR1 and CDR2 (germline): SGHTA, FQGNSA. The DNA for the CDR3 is TGTGCCAGCAGCTTAGTCATGTATGCCAGCTATGGCTACACCTTC. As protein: CASSLVMYASYGYTF.

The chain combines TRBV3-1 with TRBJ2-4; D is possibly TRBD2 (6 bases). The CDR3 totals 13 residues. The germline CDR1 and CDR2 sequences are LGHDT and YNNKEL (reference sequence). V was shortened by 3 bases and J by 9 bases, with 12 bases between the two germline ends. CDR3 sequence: CASSHGQRAIQYF. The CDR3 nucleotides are TGTGCCAGCAGCCATGGCCAGCGGGCCATTCAGTACTTC.

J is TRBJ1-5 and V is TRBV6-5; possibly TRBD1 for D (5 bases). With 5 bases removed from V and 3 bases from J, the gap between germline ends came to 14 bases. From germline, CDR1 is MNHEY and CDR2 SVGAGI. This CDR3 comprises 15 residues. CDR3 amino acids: CASSTAPGINQPQHF. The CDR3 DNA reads TGTGCCAGCAGTACCGCCCCAGGGATCAATCAGCCCCAGCATTTT.

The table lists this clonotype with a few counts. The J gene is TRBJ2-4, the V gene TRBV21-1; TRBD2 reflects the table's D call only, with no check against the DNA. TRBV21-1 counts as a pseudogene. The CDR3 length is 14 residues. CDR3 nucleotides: TGTGCCAGCCGGGCCGGAGAGTTTGGAAACATTCAGTACTTC. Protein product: CASRAGEFGNIQYF.

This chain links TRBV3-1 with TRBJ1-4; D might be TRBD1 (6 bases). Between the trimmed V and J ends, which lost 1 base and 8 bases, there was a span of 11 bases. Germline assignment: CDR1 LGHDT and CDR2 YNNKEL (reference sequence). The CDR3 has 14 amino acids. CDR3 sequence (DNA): TGTGCCAGCAGCCAAGCGGGGGCTGGGGAAAAACTGTTTTTT. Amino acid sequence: CASSQAGAGEKLFF.

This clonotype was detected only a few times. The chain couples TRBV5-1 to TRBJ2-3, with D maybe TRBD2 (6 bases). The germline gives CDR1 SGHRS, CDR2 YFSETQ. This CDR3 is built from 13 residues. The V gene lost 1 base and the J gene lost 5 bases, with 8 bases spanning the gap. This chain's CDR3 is CASSLPAGDTQYF. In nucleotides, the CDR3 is TGCGCCAGCAGCTTGCCAGCGGGAGATACGCAGTATTTT.

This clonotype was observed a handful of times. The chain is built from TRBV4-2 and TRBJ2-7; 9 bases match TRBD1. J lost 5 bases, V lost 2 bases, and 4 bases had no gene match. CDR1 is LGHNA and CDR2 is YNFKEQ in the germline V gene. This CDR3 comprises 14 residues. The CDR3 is CASSQKDRGHEQYF. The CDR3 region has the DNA TGTGCCAGCAGCCAAAAGGACAGGGGTCACGAGCAGTACTTC.

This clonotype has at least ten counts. CDR3 sequence reads: CASSVDNEQFF. As DNA, the CDR3 is TGTGCCAGCAGCGTAGACAATGAGCAGTTCTTC. The chain links TRBV9 to TRBJ2-1; D ambiguous. The CDR3 has 11 residues. V was pared by 0 bases and J by 5 bases, with 0 bases between. Germline CDR1 reads SGDLS; CDR2 reads YYNGEE. Together with reference TRBV9 and TRBJ2-1, the CDR3 gives the full variable domain: DSGVTQTPKHLITATGQRVTLRCSPRSGDLSVYWYQQSLDQGLQFLIQYYNGEERAKGNILERFSAQQFPDLHSELNLSSLELGDSALYFCASSVDNEQFFGPGTRLTVL.

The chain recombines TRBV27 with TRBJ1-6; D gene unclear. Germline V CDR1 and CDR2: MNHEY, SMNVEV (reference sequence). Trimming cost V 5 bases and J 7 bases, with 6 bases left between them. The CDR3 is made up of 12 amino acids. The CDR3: CASSPLNSPLHF. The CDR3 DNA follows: TGTGCCAGCAGTCCGCTGAATTCACCCCTCCACTTT.

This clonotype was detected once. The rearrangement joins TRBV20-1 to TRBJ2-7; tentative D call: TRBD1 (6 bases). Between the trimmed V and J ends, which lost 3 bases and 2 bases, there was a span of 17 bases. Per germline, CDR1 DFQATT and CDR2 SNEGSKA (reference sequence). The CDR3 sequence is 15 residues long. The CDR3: CSARGALAPTYEQYF. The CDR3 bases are TGCAGTGCTAGGGGGGCCCTAGCCCCAACCTACGAGCAGTACTTC.

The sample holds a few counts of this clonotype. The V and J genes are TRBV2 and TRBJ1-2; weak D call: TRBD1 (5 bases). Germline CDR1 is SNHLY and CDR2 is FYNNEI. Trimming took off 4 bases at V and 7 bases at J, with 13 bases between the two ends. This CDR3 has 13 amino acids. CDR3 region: CASSGTQDGGYTF. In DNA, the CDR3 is TGTGCCAGCAGTGGGACACAGGACGGTGGCTACACCTTC.

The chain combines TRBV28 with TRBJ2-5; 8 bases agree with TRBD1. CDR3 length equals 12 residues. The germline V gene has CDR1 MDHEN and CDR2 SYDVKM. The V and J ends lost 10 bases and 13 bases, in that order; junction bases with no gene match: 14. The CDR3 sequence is CATRDRSYGRYF. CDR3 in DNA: TGTGCCACCCGGGACAGGTCCTATGGGCGGTACTTC.

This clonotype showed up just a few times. This chain's CDR3 is CASSSLRATSGGINTGELFF. CDR3 DNA sequence: TGTGCCAGCAGTTCATTACGGGCGACTAGCGGGGGGATTAACACCGGGGAGCTGTTTTTT. This chain links TRBV27 with TRBJ2-2; TRBD2 matches 13 bases. The V gene end was trimmed by 4 bases and the J gene end by 2 bases; junction bases not matched to a gene: 13. Germline V gene sequence: CDR1 MNHEY, CDR2 SMNVEV (reference sequence). The CDR3 contains 20 residues.

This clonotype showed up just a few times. CDR3 in DNA: TGTGCCAGCAGCCAAAAGGTCGTAGGGAGGCTCTACGAGCAGTACTTC. This translates into CASSQKVVGRLYEQYF. J is TRBJ2-7 and V is TRBV3-1; D is possibly TRBD2 (6 bases). The CDR3 length is 16 residues. Trimming removed 2 bases at V and 3 bases at J, with 17 bases between. CDR1 is LGHDT, CDR2 YNNKEL, per germline (reference sequence).

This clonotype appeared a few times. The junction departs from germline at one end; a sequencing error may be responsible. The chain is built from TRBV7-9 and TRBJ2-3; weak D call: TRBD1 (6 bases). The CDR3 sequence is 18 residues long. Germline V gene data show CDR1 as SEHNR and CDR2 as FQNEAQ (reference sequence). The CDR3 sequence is CAGSGQQGIGLSTDTQYF. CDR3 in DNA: TGTGCCGGCAGCGGACAGCAGGGTATAGGGCTTAGCACAGATACGCAGTATTTT. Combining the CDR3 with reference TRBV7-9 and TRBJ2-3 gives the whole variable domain DTGVSQNPRHKITKRGQNVTFRCDPISEHNRLYWYRQTLGQGPEFLTYFQNEAQLEKSRLLSDRFSAERPKGSFSTLEIQRTEQGDSAMYLCAGSGQQGIGLSTDTQYFGPGTRLTVL.

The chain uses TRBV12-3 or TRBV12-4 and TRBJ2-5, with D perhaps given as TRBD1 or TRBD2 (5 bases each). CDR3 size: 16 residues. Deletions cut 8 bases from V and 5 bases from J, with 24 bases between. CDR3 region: CASGTAVGRPWETQYF. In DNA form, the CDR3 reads TGTGCCAGCGGGACCGCGGTCGGGCGCCCATGGGAGACCCAGTACTTC.

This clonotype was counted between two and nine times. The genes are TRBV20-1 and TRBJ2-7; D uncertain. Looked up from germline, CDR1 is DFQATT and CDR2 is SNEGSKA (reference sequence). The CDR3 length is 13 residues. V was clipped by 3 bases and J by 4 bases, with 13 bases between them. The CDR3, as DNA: TGCAGTGCTAGCGGCCCCGCGCCATACGAGCAGTACTTC. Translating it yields CSASGPAPYEQYF.

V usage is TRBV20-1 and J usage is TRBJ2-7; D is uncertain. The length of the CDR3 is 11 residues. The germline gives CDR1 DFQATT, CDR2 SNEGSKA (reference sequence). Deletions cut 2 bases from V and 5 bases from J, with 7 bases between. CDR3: CSARYSHEQYF. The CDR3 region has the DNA TGCAGTGCTAGATATTCCCACGAGCAGTACTTC.

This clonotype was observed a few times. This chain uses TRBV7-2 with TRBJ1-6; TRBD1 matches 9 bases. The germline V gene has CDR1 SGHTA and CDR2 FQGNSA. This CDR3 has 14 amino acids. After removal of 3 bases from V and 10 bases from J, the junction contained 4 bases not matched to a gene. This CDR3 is CASSFGDRVSPLHF. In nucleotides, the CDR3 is TGTGCCAGCAGCTTTGGGGACAGGGTCTCACCCCTCCACTTT.

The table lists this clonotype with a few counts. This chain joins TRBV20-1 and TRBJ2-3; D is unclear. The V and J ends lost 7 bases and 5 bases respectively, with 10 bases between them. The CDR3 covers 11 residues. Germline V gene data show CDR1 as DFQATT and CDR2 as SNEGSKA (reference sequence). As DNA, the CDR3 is TGCAGTGTAGAGTGGGGAGATACGCAGTATTTT. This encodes CSVEWGDTQYF.

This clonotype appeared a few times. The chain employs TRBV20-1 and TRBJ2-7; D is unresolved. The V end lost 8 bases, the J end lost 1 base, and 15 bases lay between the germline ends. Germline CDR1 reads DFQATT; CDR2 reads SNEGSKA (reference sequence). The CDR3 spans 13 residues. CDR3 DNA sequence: TGCAGTTTCCTATCTAGGTCTTCCTACGAGCAGTACTTC. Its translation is CSFLSRSSYEQYF.

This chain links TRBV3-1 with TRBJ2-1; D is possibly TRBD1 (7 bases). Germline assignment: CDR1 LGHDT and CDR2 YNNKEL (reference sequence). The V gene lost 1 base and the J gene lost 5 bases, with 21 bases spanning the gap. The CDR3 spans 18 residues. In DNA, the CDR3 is TGTGCCAGCAGCCAAGGAAGTCCCTTAGGCAGGGGGGACAATGAGCAGTTCTTC. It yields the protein CASSQGSPLGRGDNEQFF.

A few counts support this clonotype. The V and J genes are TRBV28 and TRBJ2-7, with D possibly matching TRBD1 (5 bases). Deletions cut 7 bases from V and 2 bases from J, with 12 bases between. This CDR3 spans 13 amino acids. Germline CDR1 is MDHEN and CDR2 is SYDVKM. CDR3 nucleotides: TGTGCCAGCACGACGACAGATACCTACGAGCAGTACTTC. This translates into CASTTTDTYEQYF.

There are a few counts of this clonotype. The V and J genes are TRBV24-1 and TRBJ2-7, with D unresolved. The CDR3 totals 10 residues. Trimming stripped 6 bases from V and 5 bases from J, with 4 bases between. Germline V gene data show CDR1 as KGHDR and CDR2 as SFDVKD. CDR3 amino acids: CATSIHEQYF. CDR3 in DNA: TGTGCCACCAGTATCCACGAGCAGTACTTC.

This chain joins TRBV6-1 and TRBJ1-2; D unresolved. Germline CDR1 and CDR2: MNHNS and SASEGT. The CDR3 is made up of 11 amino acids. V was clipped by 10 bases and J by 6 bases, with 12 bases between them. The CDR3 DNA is TGTGCCACCCTCCGACCTAATGGCTACACCTTC. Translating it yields CATLRPNGYTF.

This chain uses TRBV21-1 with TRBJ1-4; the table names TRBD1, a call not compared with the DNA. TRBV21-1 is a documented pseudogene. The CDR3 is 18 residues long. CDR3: CASSRNAGRGAANEKLFF. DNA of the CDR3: TGTGCCAGCAGTCGAAACGCAGGAAGGGGGGCGGCTAATGAAAAACTGTTTTTT.

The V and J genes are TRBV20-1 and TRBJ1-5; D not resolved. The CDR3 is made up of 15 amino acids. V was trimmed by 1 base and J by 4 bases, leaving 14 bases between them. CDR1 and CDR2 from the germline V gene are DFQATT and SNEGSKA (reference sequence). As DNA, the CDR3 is TGCAGTGCTAGAGTGGAACAAACACCTAATCAGCCCCAGCATTTT. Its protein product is CSARVEQTPNQPQHF.

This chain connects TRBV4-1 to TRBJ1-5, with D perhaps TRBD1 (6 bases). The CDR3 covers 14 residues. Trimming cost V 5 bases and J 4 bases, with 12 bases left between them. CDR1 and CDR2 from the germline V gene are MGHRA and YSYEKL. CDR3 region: CASSTVTGNQPQHF. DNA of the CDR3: TGCGCCAGCAGCACAGTTACAGGGAATCAGCCCCAGCATTTT.